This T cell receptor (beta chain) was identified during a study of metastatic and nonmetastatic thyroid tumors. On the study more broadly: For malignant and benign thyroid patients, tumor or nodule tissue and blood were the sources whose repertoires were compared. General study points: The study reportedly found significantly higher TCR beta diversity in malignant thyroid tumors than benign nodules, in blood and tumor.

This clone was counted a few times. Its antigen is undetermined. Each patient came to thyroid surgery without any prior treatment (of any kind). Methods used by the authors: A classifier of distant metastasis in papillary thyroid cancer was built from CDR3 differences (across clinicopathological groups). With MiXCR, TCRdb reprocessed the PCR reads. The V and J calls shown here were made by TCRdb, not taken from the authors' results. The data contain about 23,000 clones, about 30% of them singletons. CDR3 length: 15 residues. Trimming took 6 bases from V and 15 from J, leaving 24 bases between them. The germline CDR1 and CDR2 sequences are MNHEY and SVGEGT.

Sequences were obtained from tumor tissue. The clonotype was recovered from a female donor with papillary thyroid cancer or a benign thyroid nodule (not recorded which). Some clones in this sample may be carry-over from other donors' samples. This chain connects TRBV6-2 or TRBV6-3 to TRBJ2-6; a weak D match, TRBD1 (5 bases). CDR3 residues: CASSRTISGANSLTF. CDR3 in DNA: TGTGCCAGCAGCCGGACGATCTCTGGGGCCAACTCCCTGACTTTC.